The clone carrying this T cell receptor (beta chain) was detected only a few times. Per germline, CDR1 MGHRA and CDR2 YSYEKL. Losses at the gene ends were 0 bases for V and 6 bases for J; bases not matched to a gene: 10. CDR3 size: 17 residues. Sequencing used immunoSEQ multiplex PCR; TCRdb keeps in-frame clones, though not all of them. This table holds 70,000 to 80,000 clones, roughly 96% found once. The data were taken from a study of technical replicates of blood from four donors. V gene TRBV4-1 combines with J gene TRBJ2-1, with 8 positions matching TRBD2. The sequence was obtained from a human donor in good health. The material sequenced was T cells isolated from PBMCs. The CDR3: CASSQDLGLARANEQFF. The DNA of the CDR3 is TGCGCCAGCAGCCAAGATCTCGGACTAGCCAGAGCCAATGAGCAGTTCTTC.